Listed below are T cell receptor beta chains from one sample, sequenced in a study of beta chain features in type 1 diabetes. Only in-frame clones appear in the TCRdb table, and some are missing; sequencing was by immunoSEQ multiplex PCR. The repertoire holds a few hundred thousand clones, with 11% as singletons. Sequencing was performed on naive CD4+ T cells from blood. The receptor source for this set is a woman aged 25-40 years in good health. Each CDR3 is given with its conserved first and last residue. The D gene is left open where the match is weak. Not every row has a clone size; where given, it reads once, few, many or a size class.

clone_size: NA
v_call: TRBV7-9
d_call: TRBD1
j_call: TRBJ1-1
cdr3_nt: TGTGCCAGCAGCGACAGGGAAGGTTCCCCTGAAGCTTTCTTT
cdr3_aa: CASSDREGSPEAFF

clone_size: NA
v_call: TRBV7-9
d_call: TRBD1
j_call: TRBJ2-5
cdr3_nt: TGTGCCAGCAGCACCTGGGACAGGGAAGAGGAGACCCAGTACTTC
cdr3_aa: CASSTWDREEETQYF

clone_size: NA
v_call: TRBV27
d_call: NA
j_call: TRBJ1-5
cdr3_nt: TGTGCCAGCAGTTTCAAAGGGGGCAATCAGCCCCAGCATTTT
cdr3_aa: CASSFKGGNQPQHF

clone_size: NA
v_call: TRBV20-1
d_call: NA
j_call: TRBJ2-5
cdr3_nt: TGCAGTGCTAGACTAGCGTTGATCCCGTACTTC
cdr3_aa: CSARLALIPYF

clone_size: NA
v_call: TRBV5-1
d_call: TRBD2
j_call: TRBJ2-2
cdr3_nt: TGCGCCAGCAGCTTGGCCGGGCTAGCGGGAGCCACCGGGGAGCTGTTTTTT
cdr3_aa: CASSLAGLAGATGELFF

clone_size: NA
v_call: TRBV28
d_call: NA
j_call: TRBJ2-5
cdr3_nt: TGTGCCAGCAGTCCTCAGGAGGGCCTACAAGAGACCCAGTACTTC
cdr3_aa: CASSPQEGLQETQYF

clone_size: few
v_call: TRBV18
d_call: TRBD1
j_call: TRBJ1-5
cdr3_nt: TGTGCCAGCTCACCCAACAGGGGGTCGGGCAATCAGCCCCAGCATTTT
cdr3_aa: CASSPNRGSGNQPQHF

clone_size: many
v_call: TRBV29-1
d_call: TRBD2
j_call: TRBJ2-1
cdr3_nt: TGCAGCGGACTAGCGGGATACGAGCAGTTCTTC
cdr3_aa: CSGLAGYEQFF

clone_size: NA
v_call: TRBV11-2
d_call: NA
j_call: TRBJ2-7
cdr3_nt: TGTGCCAGCAGCCATCTCCGGGGAGACTACGAGCAGTACTTC
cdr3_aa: CASSHLRGDYEQYF

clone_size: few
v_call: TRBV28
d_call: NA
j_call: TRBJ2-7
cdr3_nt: TGTGCCAGCATAAGACAGGCGACCTACGAGCAGTACTTC
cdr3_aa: CASIRQATYEQYF

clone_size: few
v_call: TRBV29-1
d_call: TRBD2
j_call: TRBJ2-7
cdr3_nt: TGCAGCGTTGTTCTAGCGGGAGGGCCGCACGAGCAGTACTTC
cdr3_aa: CSVVLAGGPHEQYF

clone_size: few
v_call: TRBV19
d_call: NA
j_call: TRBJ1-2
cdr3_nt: TGTGCCAGTAGCCCGGGACACTCTCGGGGCTATGGCTACACCTTC
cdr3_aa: CASSPGHSRGYGYTF

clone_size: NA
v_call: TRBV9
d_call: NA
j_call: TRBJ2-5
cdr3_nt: TGTGCCAGCAGCGTAGGCCCCCGTGGGCGAGAAGAGACCCAGTACTTC
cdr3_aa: CASSVGPRGREETQYF

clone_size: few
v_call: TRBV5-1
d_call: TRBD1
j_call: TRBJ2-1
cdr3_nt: TGCGCCAGCAGGAGCCCGGGACAGCCCTACAATGAGCAGTTCTTC
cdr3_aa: CASRSPGQPYNEQFF

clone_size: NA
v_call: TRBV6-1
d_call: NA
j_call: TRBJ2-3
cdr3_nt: TGTGCCAGCAGTGCGGGGCAGGGGCCGAAAGGCACAGATACGCAGTATTTT
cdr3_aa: CASSAGQGPKGTDTQYF

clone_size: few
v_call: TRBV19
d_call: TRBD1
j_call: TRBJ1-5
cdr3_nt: TGTGCCAGTAGTATGTTGACAGGGAGGCAGCCCCAGCATTTT
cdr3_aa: CASSMLTGRQPQHF

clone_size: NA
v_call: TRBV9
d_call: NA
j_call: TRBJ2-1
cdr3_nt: TGTGCCAGCAGCGTAGAAGCTTCCTACAATGAGCAGTTCTTC
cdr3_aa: CASSVEASYNEQFF

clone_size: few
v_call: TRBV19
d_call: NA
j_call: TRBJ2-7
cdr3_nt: TGTGCCAGTAGTATAAACGGGAATTACGAGCAGTACTTC
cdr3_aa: CASSINGNYEQYF

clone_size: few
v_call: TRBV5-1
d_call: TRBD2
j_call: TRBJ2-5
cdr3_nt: TGCGCCAGCAGCTTGGCCTTTACTAGCGGGACGGGAGAGACCCAGTACTTC
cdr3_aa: CASSLAFTSGTGETQYF

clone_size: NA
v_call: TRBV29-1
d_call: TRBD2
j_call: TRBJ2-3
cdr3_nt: TGCAGCGTTGCCGGGACTAGCGGGAGACAGGGCACAGATACGCAGTATTTT
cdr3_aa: CSVAGTSGRQGTDTQYF

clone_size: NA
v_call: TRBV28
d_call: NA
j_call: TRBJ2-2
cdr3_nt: TGTGCCAGCAGTCAACAGGGTGTCGGGGAGCTGTTTTTT
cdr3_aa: CASSQQGVGELFF

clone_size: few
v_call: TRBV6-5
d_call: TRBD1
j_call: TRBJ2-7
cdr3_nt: TGTGCCAGTCGGGACAGTTTCTCCTACGAGCAGTACTTC
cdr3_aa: CASRDSFSYEQYF

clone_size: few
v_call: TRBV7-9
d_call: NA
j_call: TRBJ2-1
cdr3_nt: TGTGCCAGCAGCGACCCGGGGACACCTACCTACAATGAGCAGTTCTTC
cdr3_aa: CASSDPGTPTYNEQFF

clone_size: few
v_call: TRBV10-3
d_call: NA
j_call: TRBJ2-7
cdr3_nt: TGTGCCATCAGTGGCGGGTACGAGCAGTACTTC
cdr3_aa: CAISGGYEQYF

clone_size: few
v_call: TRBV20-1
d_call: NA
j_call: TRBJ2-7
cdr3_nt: TGCAGTGTGCCAGGGACCTACGAGCAGTACTTC
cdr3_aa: CSVPGTYEQYF

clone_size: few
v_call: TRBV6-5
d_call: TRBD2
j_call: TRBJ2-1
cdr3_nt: TGTGCCAGCAGGCCCGGGACTAGCGGGAGCGTTGAGCAGTTCTTC
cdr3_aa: CASRPGTSGSVEQFF

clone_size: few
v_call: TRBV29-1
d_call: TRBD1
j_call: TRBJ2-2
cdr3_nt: TGCAGCACGAGGACAGGGGGCACCGGGGAGCTGTTTTTT
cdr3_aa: CSTRTGGTGELFF

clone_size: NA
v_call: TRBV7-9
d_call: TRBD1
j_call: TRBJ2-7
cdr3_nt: TGTGCCAGCAGCCACTGGGACAGTCCCTACGAGCAGTACTTC
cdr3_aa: CASSHWDSPYEQYF

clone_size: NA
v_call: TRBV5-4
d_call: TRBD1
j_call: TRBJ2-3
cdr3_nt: TGTGCCAGCAGCCGGACAGGTGGCACAGATACGCAGTATTTT
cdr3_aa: CASSRTGGTDTQYF

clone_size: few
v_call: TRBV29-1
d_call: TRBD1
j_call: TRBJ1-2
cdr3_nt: TGCAGCGTTGAGGGGGACAGGGGAGACTATGGCTACACCTTC
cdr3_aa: CSVEGDRGDYGYTF

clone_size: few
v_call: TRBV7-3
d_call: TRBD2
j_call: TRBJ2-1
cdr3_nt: TGTGCCAGCAGCTCGGGACTAGCGGGAGTTGAGCAGTTCTTC
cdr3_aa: CASSSGLAGVEQFF

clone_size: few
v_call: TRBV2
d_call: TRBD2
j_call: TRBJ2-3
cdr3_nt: TGTGCCAGCAGTCCCAGGACTAGCGGGAGTCGGGGCACAGATACGCAGTATTTT
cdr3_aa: CASSPRTSGSRGTDTQYF

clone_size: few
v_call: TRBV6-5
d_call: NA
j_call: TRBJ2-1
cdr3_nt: TGTGCCAGCAGTTCCGTATTTAATCCCAATGAGCAGTTCTTC
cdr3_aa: CASSSVFNPNEQFF

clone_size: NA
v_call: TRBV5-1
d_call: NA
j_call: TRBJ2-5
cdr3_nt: TGCGCCAGCAGCTTGCCCTGGGGAGACACCACCCGGGAGACCCAGTACTTC
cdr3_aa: CASSLPWGDTTRETQYF

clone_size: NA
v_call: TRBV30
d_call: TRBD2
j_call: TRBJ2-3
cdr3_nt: TGTGCCTGGAGGCTAGCGGCTAGCACAGATACGCAGTATTTT
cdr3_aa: CAWRLAASTDTQYF

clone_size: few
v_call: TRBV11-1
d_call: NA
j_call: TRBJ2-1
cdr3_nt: TGTGCCAGCAGCCCAAGCGGAAACCGGGGTGAGCAGTTCTTC
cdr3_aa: CASSPSGNRGEQFF

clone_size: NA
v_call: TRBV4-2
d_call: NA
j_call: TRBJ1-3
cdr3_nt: TGTGCCAGCAGCCAAGAGAGGGAAGGGAGGAACACCATATATTTT
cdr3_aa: CASSQEREGRNTIYF

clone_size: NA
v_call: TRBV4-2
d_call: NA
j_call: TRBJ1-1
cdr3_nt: TGTGCCAGCAGCCTCACGGACACTAACACTGAAGCTTTCTTT
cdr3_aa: CASSLTDTNTEAFF

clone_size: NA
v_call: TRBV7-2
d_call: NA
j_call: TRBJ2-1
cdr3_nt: TGTGCCAGCAGCTTAGCCCTCAATGAGCAGTTCTTC
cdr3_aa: CASSLALNEQFF

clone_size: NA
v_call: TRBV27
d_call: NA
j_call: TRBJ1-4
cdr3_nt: TGTGCCAGCAGTTTAGCCCAAAACACGGAAAAACTGTTTTTT
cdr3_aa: CASSLAQNTEKLFF

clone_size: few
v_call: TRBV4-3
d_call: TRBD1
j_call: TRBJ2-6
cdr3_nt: TGCGCCAGCAGCCAGGTTACAGGGGGTCCTGGGGCCAACGTCCTGACTTTC
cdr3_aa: CASSQVTGGPGANVLTF

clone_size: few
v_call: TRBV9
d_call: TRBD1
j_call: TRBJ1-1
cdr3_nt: TGTGCCAGCAGCGCGGGACAGGGAATTACTGAAGCTTTCTTT
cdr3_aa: CASSAGQGITEAFF

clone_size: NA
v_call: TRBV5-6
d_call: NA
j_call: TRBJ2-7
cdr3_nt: TGTGCCAGCAGCTTGGCCAATTGGGACAAATCCTACGAGCAGTACTTC
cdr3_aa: CASSLANWDKSYEQYF

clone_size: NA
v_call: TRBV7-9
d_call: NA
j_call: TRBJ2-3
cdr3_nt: TGTGCCAGCAGCTTAAGATTGGGCAAGACAGATACGCAGTATTTT
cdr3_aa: CASSLRLGKTDTQYF

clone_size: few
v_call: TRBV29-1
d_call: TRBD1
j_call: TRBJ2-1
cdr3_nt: TGCAGCGCCTCAGGGGGCGCGACGATCAATGAGCAGTTCTTC
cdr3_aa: CSASGGATINEQFF

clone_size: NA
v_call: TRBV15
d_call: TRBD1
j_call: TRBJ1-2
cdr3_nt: TGTGCCACCAGCAGAGACTCGACAGGGCCTGGCTACACCTTC
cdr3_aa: CATSRDSTGPGYTF

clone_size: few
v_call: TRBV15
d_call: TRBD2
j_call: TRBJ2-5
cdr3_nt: TGTGCCACCAGCAGAGTGGCTAGCGGGCTCCAAGAGACCCAGTACTTC
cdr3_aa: CATSRVASGLQETQYF